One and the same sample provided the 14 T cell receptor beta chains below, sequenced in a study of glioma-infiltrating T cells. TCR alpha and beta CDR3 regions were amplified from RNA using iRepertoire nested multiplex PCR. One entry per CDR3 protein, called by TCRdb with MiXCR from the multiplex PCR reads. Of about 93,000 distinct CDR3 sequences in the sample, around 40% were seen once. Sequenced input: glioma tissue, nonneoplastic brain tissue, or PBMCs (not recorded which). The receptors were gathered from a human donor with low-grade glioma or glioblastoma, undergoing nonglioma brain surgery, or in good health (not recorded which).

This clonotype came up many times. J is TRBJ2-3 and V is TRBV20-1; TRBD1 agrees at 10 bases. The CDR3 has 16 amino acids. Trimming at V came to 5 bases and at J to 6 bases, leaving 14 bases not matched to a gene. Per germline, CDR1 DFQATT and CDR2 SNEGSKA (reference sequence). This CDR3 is CSALVLGTGVADTQYF. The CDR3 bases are TGCAGTGCTCTAGTGCTCGGGACAGGGGTTGCGGATACGCAGTATTTT.

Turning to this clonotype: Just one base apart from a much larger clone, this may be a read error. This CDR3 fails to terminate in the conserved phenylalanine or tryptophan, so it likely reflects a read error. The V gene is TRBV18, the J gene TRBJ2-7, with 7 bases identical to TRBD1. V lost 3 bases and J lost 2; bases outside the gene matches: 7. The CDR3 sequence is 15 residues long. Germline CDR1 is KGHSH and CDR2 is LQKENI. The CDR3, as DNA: TGTGCCAGCTCACCCTCTCGGCAGGGGGCCTACGAGCAGTACCTC. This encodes CASSPSRQGAYEQYL.

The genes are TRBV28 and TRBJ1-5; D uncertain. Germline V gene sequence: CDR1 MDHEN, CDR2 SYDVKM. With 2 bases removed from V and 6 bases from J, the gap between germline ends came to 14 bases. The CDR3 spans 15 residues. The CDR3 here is CASSLGIGFGQPQHF. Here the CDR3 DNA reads TGTGCCAGCAGTTTAGGTATAGGGTTTGGTCAGCCCCAGCATTTT. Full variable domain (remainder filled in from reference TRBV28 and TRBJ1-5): DVKVTQSSRYLVKRTGEKVFLECVQDMDHENMFWYRQDPGLGLRLIYFSYDVKMKEKGDIPEGYSVSREKKERFSLILESASTNQTSMYLCASSLGIGFGQPQHFGDGTRLSIL.

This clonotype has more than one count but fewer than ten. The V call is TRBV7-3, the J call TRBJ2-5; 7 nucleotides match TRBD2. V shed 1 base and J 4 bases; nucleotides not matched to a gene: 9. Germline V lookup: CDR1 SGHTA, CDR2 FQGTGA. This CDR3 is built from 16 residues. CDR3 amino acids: CASSLMGGTGGETQYF. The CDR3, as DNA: TGTGCCAGCAGCTTAATGGGCGGGACGGGAGGAGAGACCCAGTACTTC.

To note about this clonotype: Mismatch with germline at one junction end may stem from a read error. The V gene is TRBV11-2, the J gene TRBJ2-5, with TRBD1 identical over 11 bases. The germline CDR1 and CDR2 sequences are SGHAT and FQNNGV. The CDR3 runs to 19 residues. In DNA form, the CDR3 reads TGTGCCAGCAGCCCCCCTGTTTTTCGGAGGGGACAGGGGGATGAGATCCAGTACTTC. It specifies CASSPPVFRRGQGDEIQYF.

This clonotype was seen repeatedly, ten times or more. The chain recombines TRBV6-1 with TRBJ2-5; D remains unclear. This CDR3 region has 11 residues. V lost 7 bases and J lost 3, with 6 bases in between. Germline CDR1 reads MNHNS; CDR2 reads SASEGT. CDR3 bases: TGTGCCAGCAATTATAAAGAGACCCAGTACTTC. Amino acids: CASNYKETQYF.

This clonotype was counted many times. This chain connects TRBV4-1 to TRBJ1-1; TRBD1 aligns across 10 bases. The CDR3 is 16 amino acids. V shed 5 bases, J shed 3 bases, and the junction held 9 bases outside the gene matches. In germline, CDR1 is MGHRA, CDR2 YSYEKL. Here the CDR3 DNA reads TGCGCCAGCAGCACACGGGACAGGGGTGACTACACTGAAGCTTTCTTT. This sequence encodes CASSTRDRGDYTEAFF.

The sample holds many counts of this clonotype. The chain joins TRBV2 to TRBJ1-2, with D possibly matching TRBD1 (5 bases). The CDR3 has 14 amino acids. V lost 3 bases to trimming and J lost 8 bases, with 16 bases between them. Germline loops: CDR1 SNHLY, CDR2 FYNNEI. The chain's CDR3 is CASSDMGPPGGYTF. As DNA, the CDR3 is TGTGCCAGCAGTGATATGGGACCACCGGGGGGCTACACCTTC.

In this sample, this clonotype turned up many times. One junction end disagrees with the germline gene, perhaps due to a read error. The CDR3 coding sequence is TGCAGTGCCAGAGGGACTTTGCTTTGGGCAGATACGCAGTATTTT. This translates into CSARGTLLWADTQYF. This rearrangement joins TRBV20-1 to TRBJ2-3, with a weak D call TRBD2 (6 bases). The V gene's germline CDR1 is DFQATT and CDR2 SNEGSKA (reference sequence). The CDR3 is made up of 15 amino acids.

In DNA, the CDR3 is TGTGCCAGCAGTGAATTCGGGGCAGATAGCTACGAGCAGTACTTC. It is translated as CASSEFGADSYEQYF. This chain connects TRBV6-1 to TRBJ2-7; D tentatively fits TRBD1 or TRBD2 (5 bases each). CDR3 length: 15 residues. Looked up from germline, CDR1 is MNHNS and CDR2 is SASEGT. V was pared by 2 bases and J by 3 bases, with 14 bases between.

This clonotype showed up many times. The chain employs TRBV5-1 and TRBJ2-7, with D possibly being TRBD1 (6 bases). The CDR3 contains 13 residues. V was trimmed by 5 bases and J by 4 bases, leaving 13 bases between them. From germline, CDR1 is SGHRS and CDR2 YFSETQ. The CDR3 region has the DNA TGCGCCAGCAGATATCAGGGGTCGTACGAGCAGTACTTC. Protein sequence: CASRYQGSYEQYF.

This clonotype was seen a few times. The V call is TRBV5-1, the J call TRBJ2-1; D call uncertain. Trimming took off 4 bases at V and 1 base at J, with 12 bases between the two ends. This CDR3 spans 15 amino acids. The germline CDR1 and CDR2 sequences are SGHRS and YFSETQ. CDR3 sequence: CASSEIAGSYNEQFF. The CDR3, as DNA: TGCGCCAGCAGCGAGATAGCAGGTTCCTACAATGAGCAGTTCTTC. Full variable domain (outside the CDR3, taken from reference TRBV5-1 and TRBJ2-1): KAGVTQTPRYLIKTRGQQVTLSCSPISGHRSVSWYQQTPGQGLQFLFEYFSETQRNKGNFPGRFSGRQFSNSRSEMNVSTLELGDSALYLCASSEIAGSYNEQFFGPGTRLTVL.

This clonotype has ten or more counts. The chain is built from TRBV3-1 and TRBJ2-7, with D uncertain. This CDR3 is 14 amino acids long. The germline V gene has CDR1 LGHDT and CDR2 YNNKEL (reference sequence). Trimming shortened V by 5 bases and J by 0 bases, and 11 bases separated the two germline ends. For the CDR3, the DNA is TGTGCCAGCAGCTACGGACGGACCTCCTACGAGCAGTACTTC. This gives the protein CASSYGRTSYEQYF.

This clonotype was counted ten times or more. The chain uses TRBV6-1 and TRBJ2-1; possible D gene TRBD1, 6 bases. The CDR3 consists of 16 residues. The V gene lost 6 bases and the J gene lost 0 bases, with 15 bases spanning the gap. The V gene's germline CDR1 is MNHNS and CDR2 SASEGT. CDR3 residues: CASSHRTGSSYNEQFF. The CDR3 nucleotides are TGTGCCAGCAGCCACCGTACAGGGAGCTCCTACAATGAGCAGTTCTTC.